The rows below give T cell receptor beta chains drawn from one sample of a study of blood T cell repertoires in COVID-19. Generated by immunoSEQ multiplex PCR, the TCRdb table keeps only in-frame clones and is missing some. This sample has 250,000 or so clones, with around 87% found just once. Source material: PBMCs or T cells enriched from blood (not recorded which). These receptors came from a woman in her forties or fifties who had recovered from COVID-19. CDR3s include the opening cysteine and the closing phenylalanine or tryptophan. The D gene is left open where the match is weak. For some rows the clone size is stated as once, few or many, or as a class when expanded; others skip it.

d_gene: TRBD1; v_gene: TRBV7-7; abundance: -; j_gene: TRBJ1-1; CDR3nt: TGTGCTAGCAGCCGTTTCACAGGGGGAGGAACTGAAGCTTTCTTT; CDR3aa: CASSRFTGGGTEAFF
d_gene: TRBD1; v_gene: TRBV19; abundance: -; j_gene: TRBJ2-7; CDR3nt: TGTGCCAGTAGTATAGGCTGGGACAGTAACTACGAGCAGTACTTC; CDR3aa: CASSIGWDSNYEQYF
d_gene: TRBD2; v_gene: TRBV7-6; abundance: -; j_gene: TRBJ2-3; CDR3nt: TGTGCCAGCAGCTTCGCTCGGACTAGCGGAAAAGATACGCAGTATTTT; CDR3aa: CASSFARTSGKDTQYF
d_gene: -; v_gene: TRBV7-8; abundance: few; j_gene: TRBJ1-5; CDR3nt: TGTGCCAGCAGCGGATTAAGCGGGGGATCAGAGCCCCAGCATTTT; CDR3aa: CASSGLSGGSEPQHF
d_gene: -; v_gene: TRBV5-5; abundance: -; j_gene: TRBJ1-1; CDR3nt: TGTGCCAGCAGCTTTGCTACAGACACTGAAGCTTTCTTT; CDR3aa: CASSFATDTEAFF
d_gene: TRBD1; v_gene: TRBV4-3; abundance: -; j_gene: TRBJ1-1; CDR3nt: TGCGCCAGCAGCCAAGATAGTCAGGGGGTCACTGAAGCTTTCTTT; CDR3aa: CASSQDSQGVTEAFF
d_gene: TRBD1; v_gene: TRBV6-5; abundance: few; j_gene: TRBJ1-2; CDR3nt: TGTGCCACCAAGACAGGGAGTTGGGACTATGGCTACACCTTC; CDR3aa: CATKTGSWDYGYTF
d_gene: -; v_gene: TRBV19; abundance: -; j_gene: TRBJ1-6; CDR3nt: TGTGCCAGTAGCACGCTTCAAGGGGGAGGGGATTCACCCCTCCACTTT; CDR3aa: CASSTLQGGGDSPLHF
d_gene: TRBD1; v_gene: TRBV14; abundance: -; j_gene: TRBJ2-2; CDR3nt: TGTGCCAGCAGCCGACTGACAGGGCCCGGGGAGCTGTTTTTT; CDR3aa: CASSRLTGPGELFF
d_gene: -; v_gene: TRBV11-2; abundance: once; j_gene: TRBJ1-4; CDR3nt: TGTGCCAGCAGCTTAGGTGCCAGGTCTAATGAAAAACTGTTTTTT; CDR3aa: CASSLGARSNEKLFF
d_gene: TRBD1; v_gene: TRBV7-8; abundance: -; j_gene: TRBJ1-3; CDR3nt: TGTGCCAGCAGCAACCGGGACAGGGGAGTTCTTTCGGGAAACACCATATATTTT; CDR3aa: CASSNRDRGVLSGNTIYF
d_gene: TRBD2; v_gene: TRBV9; abundance: -; j_gene: TRBJ2-3; CDR3nt: TGTGCCAGCAGCCTACCGAAATACGGGAGGGCCAGTGGCACAGATACGCAGTATTTT; CDR3aa: CASSLPKYGRASGTDTQYF
d_gene: -; v_gene: TRBV10-3; abundance: -; j_gene: TRBJ2-4; CDR3nt: TGTGCCATCAGTGAGCCTTTTGGTAGCGGTTTCAAAAACATTCAGTACTTC; CDR3aa: CAISEPFGSGFKNIQYF
d_gene: -; v_gene: TRBV2; abundance: -; j_gene: TRBJ2-3; CDR3nt: TGTGCCAGCAGAATACAGGGACAAGGGCAGTATTTT; CDR3aa: CASRIQGQGQYF
d_gene: -; v_gene: TRBV19; abundance: -; j_gene: TRBJ2-3; CDR3nt: TGTGCCAGTCAGACAGGCACAGATACGCAGTATTTT; CDR3aa: CASQTGTDTQYF
d_gene: TRBD2; v_gene: TRBV24-1; abundance: few; j_gene: TRBJ2-6; CDR3nt: TGTGCCACCGGCAGGGAGGGAGTCCTGACTTTC; CDR3aa: CATGREGVLTF
d_gene: TRBD2; v_gene: TRBV10-1; abundance: -; j_gene: TRBJ2-1; CDR3nt: TGCGCCAGCAGCCTCGTTGGACTAGGTCGTGGCGAGCAGTTCTTC; CDR3aa: CASSLVGLGRGEQFF
d_gene: TRBD1; v_gene: TRBV5-4; abundance: -; j_gene: TRBJ1-1; CDR3nt: TGTGCCAGCAGGTCTGACAGGGGGCGCCGCACTGAAGCTTTCTTT; CDR3aa: CASRSDRGRRTEAFF
d_gene: TRBD1; v_gene: TRBV29-1; abundance: -; j_gene: TRBJ2-1; CDR3nt: TGCAGCGTTGAAGATAGGGGGCGAGCGGCCGCCTACAATGAGCAGTTCTTC; CDR3aa: CSVEDRGRAAAYNEQFF
d_gene: TRBD1; v_gene: TRBV19; abundance: -; j_gene: TRBJ1-6; CDR3nt: TGTGCCAGTAGTATGGACAGGGGGCTGTCCTATAATTCACCCCTCCACTTT; CDR3aa: CASSMDRGLSYNSPLHF
d_gene: TRBD2; v_gene: TRBV5-1; abundance: -; j_gene: TRBJ2-1; CDR3nt: TGCGCCAGCAGCTTGGAGGGGACTAGCAGGTACAATGAGCAGTTCTTC; CDR3aa: CASSLEGTSRYNEQFF
d_gene: -; v_gene: TRBV20-1; abundance: -; j_gene: TRBJ2-1; CDR3nt: TGCAGTGCTAGGGATCTAGAAGAGCAGTTCTTC; CDR3aa: CSARDLEEQFF
d_gene: TRBD2; v_gene: TRBV27; abundance: -; j_gene: TRBJ2-7; CDR3nt: TGTGCCAGCAGTTTAGGCCTAGCGGGAGTATACGAGCAGTACTTC; CDR3aa: CASSLGLAGVYEQYF